This T cell receptor (beta chain) comes out of a study of blood T cell repertoires in COVID-19. This CDR3 is 16 amino acids long. V lost 0 bases and J 0 bases, leaving 12 bases between the germline ends. Per the germline V gene, CDR1 is SQVTM and CDR2 is ANQGSEA. As originally analysed: Nucleated cell counts were estimated from reference gene primer amplification. Profiling relied on immunoSEQ multiplex PCR, and the TCRdb table lists in-frame clones only, not all of them. That table gives V, J and clone size, and the DNA gave D and trimming. The data contain approximately 350,000 clones, around 91% of them singletons.

The sequence derives from a woman in her late teens or twenties who had recovered from COVID-19. Sequenced input: peripheral blood. V gene TRBV29-1 combines with J gene TRBJ2-1, with D possibly being TRBD2 (6 bases). The CDR3 DNA sequence: TGCAGCGTTGAAGATCGGGCGGGGTTCTCCTACAATGAGCAGTTCTTC. Encoded protein: CSVEDRAGFSYNEQFF.